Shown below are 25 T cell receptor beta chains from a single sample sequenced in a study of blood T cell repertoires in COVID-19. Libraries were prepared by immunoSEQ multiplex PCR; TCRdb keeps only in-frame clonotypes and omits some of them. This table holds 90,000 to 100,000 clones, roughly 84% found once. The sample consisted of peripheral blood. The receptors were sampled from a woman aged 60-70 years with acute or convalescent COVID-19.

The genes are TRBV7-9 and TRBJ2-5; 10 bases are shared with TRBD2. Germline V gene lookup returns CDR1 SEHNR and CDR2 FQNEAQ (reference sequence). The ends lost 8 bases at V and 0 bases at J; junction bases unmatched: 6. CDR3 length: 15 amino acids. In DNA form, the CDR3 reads TGTGCCAGCTCCTTTAGCGGGGGGTACCAAGAGACCCAGTACTTC. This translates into CASSFSGGYQETQYF.

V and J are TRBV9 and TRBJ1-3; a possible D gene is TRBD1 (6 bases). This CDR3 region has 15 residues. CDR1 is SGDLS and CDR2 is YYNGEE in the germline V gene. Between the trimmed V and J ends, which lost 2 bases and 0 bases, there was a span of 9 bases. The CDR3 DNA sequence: TGTGCCAGCAGCGTGGCGGACAGCTCTGGAAACACCATATATTTT. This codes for CASSVADSSGNTIYF. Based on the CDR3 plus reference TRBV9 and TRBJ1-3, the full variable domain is DSGVTQTPKHLITATGQRVTLRCSPRSGDLSVYWYQQSLDQGLQFLIQYYNGEERAKGNILERFSAQQFPDLHSELNLSSLELGDSALYFCASSVADSSGNTIYFGEGSWLTVV.

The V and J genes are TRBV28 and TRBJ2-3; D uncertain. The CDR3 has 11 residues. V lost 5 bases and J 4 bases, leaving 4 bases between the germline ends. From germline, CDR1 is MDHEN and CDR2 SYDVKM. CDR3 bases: TGTGCCAGCAGTCCCGCAGATACGCAGTATTTT. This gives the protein CASSPADTQYF.

CDR3 bases: TGTGCCAGCTCCAAAATTCAGGGGATTTTCACAGATACGCAGTATTTT. It codes for CASSKIQGIFTDTQYF. V is TRBV18 and J is TRBJ2-3; possible D gene TRBD1, 6 bases. V was clipped by 6 bases and J by 2 bases, with 18 bases between them. The V gene's germline CDR1 is KGHSH and CDR2 LQKENI. The CDR3 spans 16 residues.

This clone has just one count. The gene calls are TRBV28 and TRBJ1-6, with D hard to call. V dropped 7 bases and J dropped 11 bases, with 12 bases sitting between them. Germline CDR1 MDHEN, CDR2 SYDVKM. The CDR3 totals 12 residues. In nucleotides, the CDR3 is TGTGCCAGCACCTCTACCGGGACACCCCTCCACTTT. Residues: CASTSTGTPLHF.

The CDR3 bases are TGTGCCTGGAGTCCAGGCGTTGGATACACTGAAGCTTTCTTT. The encoded protein is CAWSPGVGYTEAFF. This sequence joins TRBV30 and TRBJ1-1; D is undetermined. There are 14 residues in the CDR3. V was clipped by 2 bases and J by 3 bases, with 13 bases between them. CDR1 and CDR2 (germline): GTSNPN, SVGIG (reference sequence).

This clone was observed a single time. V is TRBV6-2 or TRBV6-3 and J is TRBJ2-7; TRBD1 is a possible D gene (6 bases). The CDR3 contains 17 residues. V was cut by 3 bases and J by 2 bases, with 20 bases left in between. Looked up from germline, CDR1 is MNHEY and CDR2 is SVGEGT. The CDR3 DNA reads TGTGCCAGCAGTTATGGGTATGTGGGGGCGCGGACCTACGAGCAGTACTTC. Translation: CASSYGYVGARTYEQYF.

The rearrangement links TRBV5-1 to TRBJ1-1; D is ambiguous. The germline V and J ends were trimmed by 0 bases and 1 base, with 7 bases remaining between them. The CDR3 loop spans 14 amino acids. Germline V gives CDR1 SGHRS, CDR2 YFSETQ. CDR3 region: CASSLGAANTEAFF. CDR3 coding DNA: TGCGCCAGCAGCTTGGGGGCAGCGAACACTGAAGCTTTCTTT.

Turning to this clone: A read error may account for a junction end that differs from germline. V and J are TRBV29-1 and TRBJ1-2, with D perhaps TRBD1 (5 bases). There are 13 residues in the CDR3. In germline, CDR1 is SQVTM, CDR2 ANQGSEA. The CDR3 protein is CSLEGKGNYGYTF. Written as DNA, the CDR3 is TGCAGCCTTGAGGGAAAGGGGAACTATGGCTACACCTTC.

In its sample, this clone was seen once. The CDR3 region is CASSLVAGFNEKLFF. The DNA of the CDR3 is TGTGCCAGCAGCTTAGTGGCAGGATTTAATGAAAAACTGTTTTTT. The V call is TRBV7-9, the J call TRBJ1-4, with D unclear. The CDR3 covers 15 residues. V lost 1 base and J lost 4, with 10 bases in between. Germline V CDR1 and CDR2: SEHNR, FQNEAQ (reference sequence).

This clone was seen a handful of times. CDR3 sequence reads: CASSLRRNQPQHF. CDR3 bases: TGTGCCAGCAGTTTGAGGCGCAATCAGCCCCAGCATTTT. V usage is TRBV28 and J usage is TRBJ1-5; D gene uncertain. With 3 bases removed from V and 2 bases from J, the gap between germline ends came to 5 bases. CDR1 MDHEN and CDR2 SYDVKM come from the germline V gene. The CDR3 contains 13 residues.

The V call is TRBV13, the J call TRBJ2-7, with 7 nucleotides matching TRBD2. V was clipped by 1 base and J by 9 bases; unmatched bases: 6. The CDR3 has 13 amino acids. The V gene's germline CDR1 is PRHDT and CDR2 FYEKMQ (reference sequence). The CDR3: CASSLAWGGRQYF. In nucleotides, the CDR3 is TGTGCCAGCAGCTTAGCGTGGGGAGGGAGGCAGTACTTC.

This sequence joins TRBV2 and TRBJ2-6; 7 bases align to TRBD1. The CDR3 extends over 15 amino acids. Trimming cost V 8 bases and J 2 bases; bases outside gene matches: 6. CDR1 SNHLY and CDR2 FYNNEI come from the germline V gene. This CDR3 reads CASGTGQPGANVLTF. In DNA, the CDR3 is TGTGCCAGCGGAACGGGACAGCCTGGGGCCAACGTCCTGACTTTC.

In DNA, the CDR3 is TGTGCCAGCAGTTTATTGGCGGGAGTGGGGTCCTATAATTCACCCCTCCACTTT. It codes for CASSLLAGVGSYNSPLHF. V and J are TRBV28 and TRBJ1-6; D is ambiguous. The CDR3 runs to 18 residues. The V end lost 1 base, the J end lost 1 base, and 14 bases lay between the germline ends. Germline-derived CDR1 and CDR2 are MDHEN and SYDVKM.

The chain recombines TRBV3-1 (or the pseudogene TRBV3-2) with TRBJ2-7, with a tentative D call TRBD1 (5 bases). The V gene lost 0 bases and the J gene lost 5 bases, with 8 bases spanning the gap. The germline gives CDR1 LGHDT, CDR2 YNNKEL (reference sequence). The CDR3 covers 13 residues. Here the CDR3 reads CASSQDNRNEQYF. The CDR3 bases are TGTGCCAGCAGCCAAGATAACAGGAACGAGCAGTACTTC.

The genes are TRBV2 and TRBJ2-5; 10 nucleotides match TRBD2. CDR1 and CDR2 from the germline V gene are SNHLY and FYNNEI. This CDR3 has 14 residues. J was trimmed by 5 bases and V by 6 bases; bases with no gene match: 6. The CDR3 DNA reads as TGTGCCAGCAGAGCTAGCGGGGGTTTCGAGACCCAGTACTTC. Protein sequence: CASRASGGFETQYF. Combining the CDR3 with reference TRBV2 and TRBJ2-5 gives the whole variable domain EPEVTQTPSHQVTQMGQEVILRCVPISNHLYFYWYRQILGQKVEFLVSFYNNEISEKSEIFDDQFSVERPDGSNFTLKIRSTKLEDSAMYFCASRASGGFETQYFGPGTRLLVL.

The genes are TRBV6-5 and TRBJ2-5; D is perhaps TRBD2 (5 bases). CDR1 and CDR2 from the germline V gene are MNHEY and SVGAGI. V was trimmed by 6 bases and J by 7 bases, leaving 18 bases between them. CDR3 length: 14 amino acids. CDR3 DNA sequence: TGTGCCAGCAGAGACACTACCTCGGGGATGACCCAGTACTTC. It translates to CASRDTTSGMTQYF.

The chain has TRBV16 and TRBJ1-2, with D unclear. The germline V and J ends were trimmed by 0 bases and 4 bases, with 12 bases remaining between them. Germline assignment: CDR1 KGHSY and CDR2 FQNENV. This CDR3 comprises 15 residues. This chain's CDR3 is CASSQSNPGIYGYTF. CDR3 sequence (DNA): TGTGCCAGCAGCCAATCGAATCCGGGGATCTATGGCTACACCTTC.

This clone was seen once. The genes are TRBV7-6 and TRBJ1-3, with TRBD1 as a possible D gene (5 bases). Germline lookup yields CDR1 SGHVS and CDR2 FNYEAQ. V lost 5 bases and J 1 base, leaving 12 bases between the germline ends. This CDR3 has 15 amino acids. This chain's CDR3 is CASSPPRQSGNTIYF. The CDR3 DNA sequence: TGTGCCAGCAGCCCCCCCAGACAGTCTGGAAACACCATATATTTT.

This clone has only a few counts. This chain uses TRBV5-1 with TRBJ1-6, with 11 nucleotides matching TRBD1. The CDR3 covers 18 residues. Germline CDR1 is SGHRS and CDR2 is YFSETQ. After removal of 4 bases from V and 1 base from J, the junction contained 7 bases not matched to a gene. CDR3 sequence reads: CASSPNGQGASYNSPLHF. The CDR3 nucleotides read TGCGCCAGCAGCCCCAATGGACAGGGGGCTTCCTATAATTCACCCCTCCACTTT.

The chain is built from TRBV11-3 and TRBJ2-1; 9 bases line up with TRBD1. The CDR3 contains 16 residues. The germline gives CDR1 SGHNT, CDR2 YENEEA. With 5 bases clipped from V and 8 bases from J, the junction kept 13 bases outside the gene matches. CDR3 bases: TGTGCCAGCAGCACACACAGGGGGCTTATGATGGATGAGCAGTTCTTC. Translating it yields CASSTHRGLMMDEQFF. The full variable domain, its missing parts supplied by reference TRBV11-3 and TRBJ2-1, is EAGVVQSPRYKIIEKKQPVAFWCNPISGHNTLYWYLQNLGQGPELLIRYENEEAVDDSQLPKDRFSAERLKGVDSTLKIQPAELGDSAVYLCASSTHRGLMMDEQFFGPGTRLTVL.

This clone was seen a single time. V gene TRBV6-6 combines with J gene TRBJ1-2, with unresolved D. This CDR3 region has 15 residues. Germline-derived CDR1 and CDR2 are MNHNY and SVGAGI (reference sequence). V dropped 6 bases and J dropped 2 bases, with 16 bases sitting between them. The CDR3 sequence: CASSQLAVSNYGYTF. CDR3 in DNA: TGTGCCAGCAGCCAACTCGCGGTCTCGAACTATGGCTACACCTTC.

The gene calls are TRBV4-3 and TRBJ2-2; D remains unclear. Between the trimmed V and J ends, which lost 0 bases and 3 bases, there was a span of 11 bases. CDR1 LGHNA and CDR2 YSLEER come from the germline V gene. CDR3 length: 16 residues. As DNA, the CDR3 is TGCGCCAGCAGCCAAGATCCCAGGCGAGACACCGGGGAGCTGTTTTTT. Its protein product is CASSQDPRRDTGELFF.

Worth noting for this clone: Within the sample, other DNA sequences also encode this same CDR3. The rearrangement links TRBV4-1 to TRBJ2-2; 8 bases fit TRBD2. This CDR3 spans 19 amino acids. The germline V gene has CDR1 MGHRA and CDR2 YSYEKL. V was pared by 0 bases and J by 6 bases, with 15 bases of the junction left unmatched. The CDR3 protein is CASSQDPVRDGGAAGELFF. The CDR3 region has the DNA TGCGCCAGCAGCCAAGATCCGGTGCGCGACGGGGGGGCCGCCGGGGAGCTGTTTTTT.

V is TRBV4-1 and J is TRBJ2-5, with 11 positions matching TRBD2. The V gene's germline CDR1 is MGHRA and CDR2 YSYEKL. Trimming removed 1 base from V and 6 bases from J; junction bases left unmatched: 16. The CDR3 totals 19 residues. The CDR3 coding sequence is TGCGCCAGCAGCCAAGGGCGGAATAGCGGGGGGGCGGATGGAAAGACCCAGTACTTC. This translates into CASSQGRNSGGADGKTQYF.